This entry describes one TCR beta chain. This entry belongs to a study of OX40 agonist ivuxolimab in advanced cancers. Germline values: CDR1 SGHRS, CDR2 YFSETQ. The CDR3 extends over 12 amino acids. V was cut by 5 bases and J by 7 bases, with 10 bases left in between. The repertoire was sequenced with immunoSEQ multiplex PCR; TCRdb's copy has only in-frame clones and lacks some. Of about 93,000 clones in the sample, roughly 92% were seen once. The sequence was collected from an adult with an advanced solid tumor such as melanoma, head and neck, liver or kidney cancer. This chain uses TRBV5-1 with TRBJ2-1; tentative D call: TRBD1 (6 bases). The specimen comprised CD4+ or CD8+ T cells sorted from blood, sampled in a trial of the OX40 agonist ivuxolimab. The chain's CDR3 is CASSQGSNEQFF. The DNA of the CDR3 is TGCGCCAGCAGTCAGGGGAGTAATGAGCAGTTCTTC. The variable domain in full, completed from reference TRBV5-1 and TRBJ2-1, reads KAGVTQTPRYLIKTRGQQVTLSCSPISGHRSVSWYQQTPGQGLQFLFEYFSETQRNKGNFPGRFSGRQFSNSRSEMNVSTLELGDSALYLCASSQGSNEQFFGPGTRLTVL.